This TCR beta chain emerged from a study of blood T cell repertoires in COVID-19 (dated by TCRdb to 2020 to 2021). Turning to the overall study: The collaborator samples originated in the United States, Italy and Spain and spanned the acute and convalescent phases of COVID-19. Where HLA class I and class II types were available, the types were taken from metadata supplied by the sample provider, not from assay-based typing. The dataset comprised deeply sampled blood TCRbeta repertoires from subjects exposed to, actively infected with, or recovered from COVID-19. Nearly every sample came with metadata listing a de-identified subject ID, COVID-19 status, age in years and sex. The repertoires were released in a freely available public database intended as a resource for research on the immune response to SARS-CoV-2. The prospective study material was composed of cDNA or gDNA derived from T cells, B-cell-depleted T cells, or PBMCs. The samples were drawn from the first 160 participants of the ongoing ImmuneRACE study and from 950 to 1,500 subjects provided by 6 global collaborators. The research as a whole found: The amount of clinical and demographic metadata varied by source and participant and was provided uncurated.

TCRbeta CDR3 regions were amplified from genomic DNA by means of the immunoSEQ Assay, a bias-controlled multiplex PCR. As for how the authors treated the data: The number of nucleated cells in each sample was estimated by amplification of reference gene primers within the assay. Sequence reads were collapsed and filtered to measure the absolute abundance of every unique TCRbeta CDR3 rearrangement. For each sample, productive Simpson clonality was calculated as the square root of Simpson's diversity index over productive rearrangements. TCRdb obtained this table from immuneACCESS and retained in-frame rearrangements with V and J assigned. These tables miss some clones; where compared with another copy, unresolved V genes account for less than half of the shortfall, and the remainder is unexplained. The DNA was the basis for D and trimming; V, J and clone size are from that table. The sample includes 110,000 to 150,000 clones, with about four fifths observed a single time. About 5% of the sample is in the top ten clones.

Unmatched junction bases come to 4, with V trimmed by 3 bases and J by 2 bases. Taken from the germline V gene (reference sequence), the CDR1 and CDR2 loops are GTSNPN and SVGIG. The CDR3 covers 15 residues, taking in both the cysteine and the phenylalanine. Only CDR3 DNA is held: 45 bases, read in frame from base 1. One collaborating source in Seattle enrolled patients while the patients were actively infected and followed the patients over time throughout the course of disease. Each collaborating institution followed its own protocols to collect whole blood in K2EDTA tubes. For TCRbeta analysis, collaborators shipped samples in one of three forms: frozen whole blood, isolated PBMCs, or DNA extracted from either of those sample types. Concerning this clone: What antigen it recognizes has not been identified. Nothing much larger sits one base from this clone, and base qualities are not available.

The sequence came from a woman in her seventies with COVID-19, enrolled during active disease. The source material was peripheral blood. The V and J segments used are TRBV30 and TRBJ1-6, with 7 middle bases fitting TRBD1. The nucleotide sequence reads as follows: TGTGCCTGGAGCCAGGACAGGACCTATAATTCACCCCTCCACTTT. Its product reads: CAWSQDRTYNSPLHF.